This T cell receptor beta chain was identified during a study of shared clonotypes between healthy human individuals (dated by TCRdb to 2020 to 2022). Study-level background: Two women and a few men aged 18 to 49 years were included in the cohort. Per donor, three plates each were used for CD4 naive and CD4 memory, two for CD8 naive, and one for CD8 memory. Blood TCR repertoires of 5 or 6 healthy adults were deeply sequenced to estimate repertoire size and the extent of clonotype sharing between individuals. Different laboratories and diverse techniques were used to prepare libraries and sequence TCR repertoires, to increase sequencing depth and limit assay-specific biases. Per donor, leukapheresis produced somewhere between about 0.8 and 9 billion PBMCs. Study-level results and caveats: Because the study included a small number of donors, the genetic and exposure-history diversity represented was limited. Naive subsets generally had larger estimated clonotype richness than memory subsets did. Compared with non-shared clonotypes, the clonotypes found in all four sorted-subset donors had higher generation probabilities. Rarefaction of sorted-subset datasets indicated incomplete sequencing despite the large sequencing depth. Based on pairwise subsampling, the degree of clonotype sharing among donors was expected to be affected by sequencing depth. Sampling was limited to blood, and TCR repertoires in tissue likely differ from TCR repertoires in blood. About 5% of naive CD4, roughly 3.5% of naive CD8, about 2.1% of memory CD4, and roughly 0.4% of memory CD8 clonotypes were shared across a few donors.

Using the deep immunoSEQ assay, TCR CDR3 regions were amplified from genomic DNA by multiplex PCR. Genomic DNA extracted from each cell subset was distributed evenly over all wells of several immunoSEQ 96-well plates, and each plate served as one replicate. For sorted subsets, about 210 ng of genomic DNA, equivalent to tens of thousands of T cell genomes, went into each replicate PCR. The purified libraries were quantified using a Qubit 3.0 fluorometer, sized with a Bioanalyzer 2100, and then quantified again using the KAPA Library Quantification kit. A separate single-read 150-cycle Illumina NextSeq 550 flow cell was used to sequence each immunoSEQ 96-well plate. As for the original processing: The immunoSEQ output contained only junctional sequences without quality scores, so filtering could not match that applied to full-length reads. Sequences were annotated with PyIR, a Python wrapper for IgBLAST v1.9, and V/J genes and CDR3 were assigned using IMGT germline references. Reads with weak V/J assignments (E-value above 1e-6), missing CDR3, stop codons, out-of-frame junctions, or ambiguous translated residues were removed. V3J clonotypes were defined as sequences sharing an identical inferred V gene, J gene, and CDR3 amino acid sequence. To compute the percentage overlap between repertoires, the number of shared unique clonotypes was divided by the size of the smaller repertoire. Repertoire richness was assessed with RTK rarefaction, the Chao1 estimator, and Recon v2.1 estimates of unobserved clonotypes. Generation probabilities for all TCRbeta clonotypes obtained by the gDNA method from a handful of donors were computed using OLGA. Imported from immuneACCESS, the table was reduced by TCRdb to in-frame sequences with V and J called. These copies leave out some clones; in studies compared against another copy, an unresolved V gene accounts for under half, and the cause of the remainder is not known. That table supplies the V and J calls and clone size; D and trimming were determined from the DNA. Across this sample there are about 1 million clones, with about 75% seen only once. 1.5% of the sample is in the top ten clones.

The donors were healthy, HIV-negative adults with no recently reported acute infections or vaccinations. Only Caucasian adults living in Nashville, Tennessee, USA were represented among the donors. Magnetic negative selection was used to enrich CD4+ T cells, after which naive cells were positively selected on CD45RA and the negative fraction became the memory subset. After blood collection by leukapheresis, PBMCs were isolated using Ficoll-Histopaque density gradient centrifugation and then cryopreserved in the vapor phase of liquid nitrogen. Analytical flow cytometry was used to check the purity and quantity of each magnetically sorted T cell population. Each sorted fraction had its genomic DNA isolated and then quantified by UV absorbance on a Nanodrop 2000c. Concerning this clone itself: Which antigen it targets is not known. There are no base qualities to consult, and no much larger clone falls within one base.

Input material: memory CD4+ T cells sorted from blood. The cell subset or site label corresponds to: CD45RA-negative fraction. The TCR sequence derives from a man younger than 35 in good health.

The DNA sequence is as follows: TGTGCCAGTGGGCCCCGTGGACAGGGCACAGATACGCAGTATTTT. This translates into CASGPRGQGTDTQYF. Here the chain combines TRBV19 and TRBJ2-3, with 7 bases in between that match TRBD1. Measured from the cysteine to the phenylalanine, the CDR3 is 15 residues long. Kept here is only the CDR3 DNA, which spans 45 bases and is read in frame from base 1. Taken from the germline V gene (reference sequence), the CDR1 and CDR2 loops are LNHDA and SQIVND. Compared with germline, V lacks 8 bases and J lacks 1 base; bases without a gene match: 9.